Listed here are 17 T cell receptor beta chains from one sample, sequenced in a study of response to subunit inactivated influenza vaccine. One entry per CDR3 protein results from TCRdb running MiXCR on the RT-PCR reads. The table shows around 580,000 distinct CDR3 sequences, with 14% occurring only once. The sample in question was PBMCs from blood, obtained about 11 days after vaccination. The source is a man aged 50 to 60 who received an inactivated influenza vaccine.

In this sample, this clonotype turned up many times. The V and J genes are TRBV2 and TRBJ2-5, with D unclear. Germline loops: CDR1 SNHLY, CDR2 FYNNEI. The length of the CDR3 is 12 residues. The ends were cut back, 3 bases at V and 2 bases at J, with 4 bases in the middle. CDR3 nucleotides: TGTGCCAGCAGTGAGGGTCAAGAGACCCAGTACTTC. It specifies CASSEGQETQYF.

The rearrangement uses TRBV13 and TRBJ1-6; 7 bases align to TRBD1. Germline V gene sequence: CDR1 PRHDT, CDR2 FYEKMQ (reference sequence). Losses at the gene ends were 5 bases for V and 10 bases for J; bases not matched to a gene: 8. This CDR3 is 14 amino acids long. The CDR3 sequence: CASSRTGNSSPLHF. DNA for the CDR3: TGTGCCAGCAGCAGGACAGGAAATTCGTCACCCCTCCACTTT.

This clonotype showed up just a few times. V and J are TRBV20-1 and TRBJ2-7; 8 bases align to TRBD1. CDR3 length: 14 residues. Trimming took 0 bases from V and 5 from J; bases not matched to a gene: 6. From germline, CDR1 is DFQATT and CDR2 SNEGSKA (reference sequence). This chain's CDR3 is CSARDTRGHNEQYF. CDR3 bases: TGCAGTGCTAGAGATACCAGGGGGCACAACGAGCAGTACTTC.

In its sample, this clonotype was seen a few times. The rearrangement uses TRBV2 and TRBJ1-6; D is uncertain. CDR3 length: 14 amino acids. Germline loops: CDR1 SNHLY, CDR2 FYNNEI. V was shortened by 4 bases and J by 7 bases, with 11 bases between the two germline ends. Written as DNA, the CDR3 is TGTGCCAGCAGTGTAACCGGGGAGAATTCACCCCTCCACTTT. It is translated as CASSVTGENSPLHF.

This clonotype was observed a few times. J is TRBJ2-1 and V is TRBV10-3; the D gene is possibly TRBD2 (5 bases). Germline V gene data show CDR1 as ENHRY and CDR2 as SYGVKD. Trimming left V 0 bases short and J 7 bases short, with 19 bases between. The CDR3 is 17 amino acids. For the CDR3, the DNA is TGTGCCATCAGTGAGTCGCGGTTTTCCAGGAGAGGGAATGAGCAGTTCTTC. The encoded protein is CAISESRFSRRGNEQFF.

The chain carries TRBV3-1 and TRBJ2-1; perhaps TRBD2 as D (6 bases). Germline CDR1 LGHDT, CDR2 YNNKEL (reference sequence). V shed 0 bases and J shed 2 bases, with 8 bases lying between them. The CDR3 has 15 residues. CDR3 region: CASSQELAPYNEQFF. DNA for the CDR3: TGTGCCAGCAGCCAAGAACTAGCTCCCTACAATGAGCAGTTCTTC.

This clonotype occurred many times. The chain couples TRBV20-1 to TRBJ2-5, with no clear D. The germline V gene has CDR1 DFQATT and CDR2 SNEGSKA (reference sequence). The CDR3 runs to 13 residues. With 4 bases removed from V and 4 bases from J, the gap between germline ends came to 13 bases. CDR3 in amino acids: CSAMAAALETQYF. CDR3 in DNA: TGCAGTGCTATGGCCGCCGCGTTAGAGACCCAGTACTTC.

This clonotype was found a few times. The chain uses TRBV12-3 or TRBV12-4 and TRBJ2-1; 9 nucleotides line up with TRBD1. The V and J ends lost 5 bases and 6 bases, in that order; junction bases with no gene match: 11. The CDR3 length is 16 residues. CDR3: CASSPLGQGTLNEQFF. CDR3 nucleotides: TGTGCCAGCAGTCCTCTTGGACAGGGGACGCTCAATGAGCAGTTCTTC.

The chain carries TRBV5-1 and TRBJ2-1, with 9 bases aligning to TRBD2. The CDR3 sequence is 14 residues long. Looked up from germline, CDR1 is SGHRS and CDR2 is YFSETQ. V gave up 3 bases and J gave up 9 bases; unmatched junction bases: 7. CDR3 loop: CASSSTGTSFEQFF. DNA for the CDR3: TGCGCCAGCAGCTCGACCGGGACTAGCTTTGAGCAGTTCTTC.

The chain couples TRBV24-1 to TRBJ2-2; tentatively, D is TRBD2 (7 bases). The germline V gene has CDR1 KGHDR and CDR2 SFDVKD. V lost 9 bases to trimming and J lost 0 bases, with 16 bases between them. This CDR3 spans 16 amino acids. CDR3 nucleotide sequence: TGTGCCACCTCCTGGGGGGGGGCTACGAACACCGGGGAGCTGTTTTTT. This gives the protein CATSWGGATNTGELFF.

This clonotype occurred many times. This chain connects TRBV4-1 to TRBJ2-3; possibly TRBD1 or TRBD2 for D (5 bases each). CDR3 length: 16 amino acids. CDR1 and CDR2 (germline): MGHRA, YSYEKL. V was cut by 6 bases and J by 2 bases, with 18 bases left in between. The CDR3 DNA reads TGCGCCAGCAGACGAATCGGGACGGATGCCACAGATACGCAGTATTTT. It yields the protein CASRRIGTDATDTQYF.

The rearrangement joins TRBV7-3 to TRBJ2-7, with a tentative D call TRBD2 (5 bases). CDR3 size: 13 residues. The V gene's germline CDR1 is SGHTA and CDR2 FQGTGA. Trimming removed 5 bases from V and 4 bases from J, with 12 bases in between. The chain's CDR3 is CASSPAPGYEQYF. In DNA form, the CDR3 reads TGTGCCAGCAGCCCCGCTCCGGGATACGAGCAGTACTTC.

V is TRBV18 and J is TRBJ1-1; no firm D call. Deletions cut 1 base from V and 1 base from J, with 10 bases between. The CDR3 has 15 amino acids. The germline V gene encodes CDR1 KGHSH and CDR2 LQKENI. CDR3 nucleotides: TGTGCCAGCTCACCACAGGGCGGCAAGAACACTGAAGCTTTCTTT. This gives the protein CASSPQGGKNTEAFF.

This chain connects TRBV28 to TRBJ2-7; 9 bases agree with TRBD1. With V trimmed by 0 bases and J by 2 bases, 2 bases remained unmatched. Germline CDR1 and CDR2: MDHEN and SYDVKM. CDR3 size: 15 residues. The CDR3 coding sequence is TGTGCCAGCAGTTTATGGGGGACAGGGACCTACGAGCAGTACTTC. This encodes CASSLWGTGTYEQYF.

V is TRBV9 and J is TRBJ1-1; D unresolved. Trimming took 1 base from V and 1 from J, leaving 5 bases between them. In germline, CDR1 is SGDLS, CDR2 YYNGEE. The CDR3 loop spans 13 amino acids. Here the CDR3 reads CASSVQENTEAFF. For the CDR3, the DNA is TGTGCCAGCAGCGTACAGGAGAACACTGAAGCTTTCTTT.

This clonotype was seen at least ten times. The V call is TRBV28, the J call TRBJ2-4; TRBD2 might be the D (6 bases). The CDR3 spans 16 residues. The ends were cut back, 6 bases at V and 0 bases at J, with 15 bases in the middle. Germline CDR1 reads MDHEN; CDR2 reads SYDVKM. The CDR3 bases are TGTGCCAGCAGCCCGGGGGTTAACCTAGCCAAAAACATTCAGTACTTC. It encodes CASSPGVNLAKNIQYF.

This clonotype was seen many times. The V and J genes are TRBV11-2 and TRBJ2-5, with TRBD1 as a possible D gene (6 bases). The germline V and J ends were trimmed by 3 bases and 4 bases, with 15 bases remaining between them. Germline loops: CDR1 SGHAT, CDR2 FQNNGV. The CDR3 contains 15 residues. CDR3 DNA sequence: TGTGCCAGCAGCTTGGTGGGGGCGTTGGCAGAGACCCAGTACTTC. Translation gives CASSLVGALAETQYF.